This T cell receptor beta chain was documented in a study of T cells in Graves' hyperthyroidism and ophthalmopathy (dated by TCRdb to between 2018 and 2021). Concerning the study at large: Peripheral blood samples were taken at initial diagnosis, before any treatment was given. The roughly 91 discovery patients were randomly split 7:3 into training and test sets. The study also compared thyroid tissue and blood T-cell repertoires from roughly 6 Graves' hyperthyroidism patients. The paper describes TCR Vbeta CDR3 sequencing of 120 to 150 peripheral blood samples, made up of 43 ophthalmopathy patients, around 78 hyperthyroidism patients and roughly 17 progressor patients. A discovery cohort of about a hundred patients, roughly 43 with Graves' ophthalmopathy and approximately 60 with stable Graves' hyperthyroidism, was used to find distinguishing TCR V-J signatures. After sampling, hyperthyroidism patients received methimazole starting at 30 mg daily, and ophthalmopathy patients received high-dose intravenous methylprednisolone. Prospective prediction of ophthalmopathy was tested in an independent validation cohort consisting of under 20 hyperthyroidism patients and around 17 patients who later progressed to ophthalmopathy. Here is what the overall study found, with its caveats: Ophthalmopathy was separated from stable hyperthyroidism by a 13 V-J signature model, with approximately 85% sensitivity and about 81% specificity obtained in cross-validation and 80%/75% obtained in testing. Blood samples also contained most of the expanded thyroid clonotypes (frequency above 0.001), which suggests that blood repertoires may reflect thyroid immune responses. No statistical method was used to set the sample size in advance, and investigators knew the group allocation. During validation, the model predicted progression to ophthalmopathy a median of around 7 months ahead of onset, with almost 71% sensitivity and 72.22% specificity.

This clonotype has ten or more counts. Its antigen remains unidentified. No much larger clone exists at a distance of one base, and base qualities are not known. Deletion took 1 base off V and 8 bases off J, with a span of 11 bases between the germline ends. From the cysteine through the phenylalanine, the CDR3 covers 13 amino acids. The read is trimmed to its CDR3 DNA, 39 bases read in frame from base 1. The TCR beta CDR3 regions were amplified from the RNA transcripts. The TCR CDR3 was subjected to a first round of RT-PCR using the HTBI primer set and the Qiagen OneStep RT-PCR kit. Libraries were constructed in a second round of multiplex PCR, after which size selection and purification were performed. Sequencing of the libraries was done on an Illumina HiSeq2000 using paired-end 100 bp reads. For the original study's pipeline: Raw data were processed with SOAPnuke, discarding reads with adapters, uncalled bases, mean Phred below 15, or no exact constant-primer or identifier match. High-quality paired reads were merged using COPE v1.2.5, and each unique nucleotide sequence was defined as a clonotype. MiTCR v1.1 was used to align the clonotypes against IMGT TRBV, TRBD and TRBJ reference segments. Analysis was restricted to V-J combinations with a frequency above 0.0001, which covered over 98% of repertoires. A TCS score was defined as the ratio of F50 (clonal expansion) to E x V (chaos), with BLOSUM62-based TCRdist applied between CDR3 peptides within each V-J. Welch's t-statistics and random forest reduced several hundred V-J features to 10 to 15, which were used in a naive Bayes classifier (R e1071). TCRdb took the public reads, trimmed them with fastp at Q25, ran MiXCR for clone calling and kept in-frame beta chains. When rows share a CDR3 protein, they turn into one entry using the most common DNA and genes. V and J calls and clone size were set by TCRdb, not the authors. The sample yields some 500,000 distinct CDR3 sequences; around a quarter were counted once. 11% of the sample is held by the ten biggest clonotypes.

Moderately to severely active disease, a Clinical Activity Score of at least 3, a NOSPECS grade of at least 4, and a duration under 3 months were present in ophthalmopathy patients. Patients with uncontrolled infections, other autoimmune diseases, pregnancy or lactation were excluded. Diagnoses relied on clinical symptoms, serum thyroxine and TRAb, thyroid ultrasound and orbital computed tomography. PBMCs were separated from 8 to 10 ml of fresh peripheral blood using Ficoll-Paque density gradient centrifugation. Trizol reagent was used to extract total RNA, and RNA quality was then checked on an Agilent 2100 Bioanalyzer.

This TCR derives from a woman between 25 and 40 years old with Graves' ophthalmopathy. The chain joins TRBV12-3 or TRBV12-4 to TRBJ1-2; the best D guess is TRBD1, with 5 bases matching. Input material: blood. The DNA sequence is as follows: TGTGCCAGCAGTTTAGAGGGGCAGTTGGGCTACACCTTC. Translated, this gives CASSLEGQLGYTF.